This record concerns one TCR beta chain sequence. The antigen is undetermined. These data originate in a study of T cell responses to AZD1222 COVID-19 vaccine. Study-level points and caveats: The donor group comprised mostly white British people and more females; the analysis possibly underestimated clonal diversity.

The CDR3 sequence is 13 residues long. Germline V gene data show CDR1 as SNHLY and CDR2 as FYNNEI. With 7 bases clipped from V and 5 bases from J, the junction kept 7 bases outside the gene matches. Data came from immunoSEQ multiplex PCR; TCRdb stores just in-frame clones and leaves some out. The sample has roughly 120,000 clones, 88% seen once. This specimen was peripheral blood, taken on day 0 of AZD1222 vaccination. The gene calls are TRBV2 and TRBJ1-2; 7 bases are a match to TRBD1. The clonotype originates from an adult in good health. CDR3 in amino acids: CASTAGGVYGYTF. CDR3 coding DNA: TGTGCCAGCACGGCAGGGGGGGTATATGGCTACACCTTC.